These 3 T cell receptor beta chains originate from one sample sequenced in a study of Ad26.COV2.S vaccination and SARS-CoV-2 variants. Data came from immunoSEQ multiplex PCR; TCRdb stores just in-frame clones and leaves some out. The table shows 180,000 or so clones, with approximately 88% occurring only once. Specimen: peripheral blood, collected after recovery from COVID-19. The receptor source for this set is a human donor who had recovered from COVID-19.

The chain carries TRBV7-9 and TRBJ2-2, with TRBD2 as a possible D gene (6 bases). This CDR3 contains 17 residues. V lost 4 bases and J lost 1, with 16 bases in between. Germline assignment: CDR1 SEHNR and CDR2 FQNEAQ (reference sequence). Written as DNA, the CDR3 is TGTGCCAGCAGCTCCTTCGGCGGGAAAGGGAACACCGGGGAGCTGTTTTTT. Protein: CASSSFGGKGNTGELFF.

This clone was recorded only once. V is TRBV10-1 and J is TRBJ2-2; TRBD1 might be the D (5 bases). Between the trimmed V and J ends, which lost 10 bases and 0 bases, there was a span of 15 bases. The CDR3 spans 15 residues. The V gene's germline CDR1 is WNHNN and CDR2 SYGVQD (reference sequence). CDR3 DNA: TGCGCCAACCCAGACAGACCCTCGAACACCGGGGAGCTGTTTTTT. Its translation is CANPDRPSNTGELFF.

The chain recombines TRBV4-1 with TRBJ2-7; D is uncertain. The germline V and J ends were trimmed by 1 base and 6 bases, with 7 bases remaining between them. Germline CDR1 is MGHRA and CDR2 is YSYEKL. This CDR3 is built from 12 residues. This CDR3 is CASSQGISEQYF. CDR3 bases: TGCGCCAGCAGCCAAGGGATTAGCGAGCAGTACTTC.